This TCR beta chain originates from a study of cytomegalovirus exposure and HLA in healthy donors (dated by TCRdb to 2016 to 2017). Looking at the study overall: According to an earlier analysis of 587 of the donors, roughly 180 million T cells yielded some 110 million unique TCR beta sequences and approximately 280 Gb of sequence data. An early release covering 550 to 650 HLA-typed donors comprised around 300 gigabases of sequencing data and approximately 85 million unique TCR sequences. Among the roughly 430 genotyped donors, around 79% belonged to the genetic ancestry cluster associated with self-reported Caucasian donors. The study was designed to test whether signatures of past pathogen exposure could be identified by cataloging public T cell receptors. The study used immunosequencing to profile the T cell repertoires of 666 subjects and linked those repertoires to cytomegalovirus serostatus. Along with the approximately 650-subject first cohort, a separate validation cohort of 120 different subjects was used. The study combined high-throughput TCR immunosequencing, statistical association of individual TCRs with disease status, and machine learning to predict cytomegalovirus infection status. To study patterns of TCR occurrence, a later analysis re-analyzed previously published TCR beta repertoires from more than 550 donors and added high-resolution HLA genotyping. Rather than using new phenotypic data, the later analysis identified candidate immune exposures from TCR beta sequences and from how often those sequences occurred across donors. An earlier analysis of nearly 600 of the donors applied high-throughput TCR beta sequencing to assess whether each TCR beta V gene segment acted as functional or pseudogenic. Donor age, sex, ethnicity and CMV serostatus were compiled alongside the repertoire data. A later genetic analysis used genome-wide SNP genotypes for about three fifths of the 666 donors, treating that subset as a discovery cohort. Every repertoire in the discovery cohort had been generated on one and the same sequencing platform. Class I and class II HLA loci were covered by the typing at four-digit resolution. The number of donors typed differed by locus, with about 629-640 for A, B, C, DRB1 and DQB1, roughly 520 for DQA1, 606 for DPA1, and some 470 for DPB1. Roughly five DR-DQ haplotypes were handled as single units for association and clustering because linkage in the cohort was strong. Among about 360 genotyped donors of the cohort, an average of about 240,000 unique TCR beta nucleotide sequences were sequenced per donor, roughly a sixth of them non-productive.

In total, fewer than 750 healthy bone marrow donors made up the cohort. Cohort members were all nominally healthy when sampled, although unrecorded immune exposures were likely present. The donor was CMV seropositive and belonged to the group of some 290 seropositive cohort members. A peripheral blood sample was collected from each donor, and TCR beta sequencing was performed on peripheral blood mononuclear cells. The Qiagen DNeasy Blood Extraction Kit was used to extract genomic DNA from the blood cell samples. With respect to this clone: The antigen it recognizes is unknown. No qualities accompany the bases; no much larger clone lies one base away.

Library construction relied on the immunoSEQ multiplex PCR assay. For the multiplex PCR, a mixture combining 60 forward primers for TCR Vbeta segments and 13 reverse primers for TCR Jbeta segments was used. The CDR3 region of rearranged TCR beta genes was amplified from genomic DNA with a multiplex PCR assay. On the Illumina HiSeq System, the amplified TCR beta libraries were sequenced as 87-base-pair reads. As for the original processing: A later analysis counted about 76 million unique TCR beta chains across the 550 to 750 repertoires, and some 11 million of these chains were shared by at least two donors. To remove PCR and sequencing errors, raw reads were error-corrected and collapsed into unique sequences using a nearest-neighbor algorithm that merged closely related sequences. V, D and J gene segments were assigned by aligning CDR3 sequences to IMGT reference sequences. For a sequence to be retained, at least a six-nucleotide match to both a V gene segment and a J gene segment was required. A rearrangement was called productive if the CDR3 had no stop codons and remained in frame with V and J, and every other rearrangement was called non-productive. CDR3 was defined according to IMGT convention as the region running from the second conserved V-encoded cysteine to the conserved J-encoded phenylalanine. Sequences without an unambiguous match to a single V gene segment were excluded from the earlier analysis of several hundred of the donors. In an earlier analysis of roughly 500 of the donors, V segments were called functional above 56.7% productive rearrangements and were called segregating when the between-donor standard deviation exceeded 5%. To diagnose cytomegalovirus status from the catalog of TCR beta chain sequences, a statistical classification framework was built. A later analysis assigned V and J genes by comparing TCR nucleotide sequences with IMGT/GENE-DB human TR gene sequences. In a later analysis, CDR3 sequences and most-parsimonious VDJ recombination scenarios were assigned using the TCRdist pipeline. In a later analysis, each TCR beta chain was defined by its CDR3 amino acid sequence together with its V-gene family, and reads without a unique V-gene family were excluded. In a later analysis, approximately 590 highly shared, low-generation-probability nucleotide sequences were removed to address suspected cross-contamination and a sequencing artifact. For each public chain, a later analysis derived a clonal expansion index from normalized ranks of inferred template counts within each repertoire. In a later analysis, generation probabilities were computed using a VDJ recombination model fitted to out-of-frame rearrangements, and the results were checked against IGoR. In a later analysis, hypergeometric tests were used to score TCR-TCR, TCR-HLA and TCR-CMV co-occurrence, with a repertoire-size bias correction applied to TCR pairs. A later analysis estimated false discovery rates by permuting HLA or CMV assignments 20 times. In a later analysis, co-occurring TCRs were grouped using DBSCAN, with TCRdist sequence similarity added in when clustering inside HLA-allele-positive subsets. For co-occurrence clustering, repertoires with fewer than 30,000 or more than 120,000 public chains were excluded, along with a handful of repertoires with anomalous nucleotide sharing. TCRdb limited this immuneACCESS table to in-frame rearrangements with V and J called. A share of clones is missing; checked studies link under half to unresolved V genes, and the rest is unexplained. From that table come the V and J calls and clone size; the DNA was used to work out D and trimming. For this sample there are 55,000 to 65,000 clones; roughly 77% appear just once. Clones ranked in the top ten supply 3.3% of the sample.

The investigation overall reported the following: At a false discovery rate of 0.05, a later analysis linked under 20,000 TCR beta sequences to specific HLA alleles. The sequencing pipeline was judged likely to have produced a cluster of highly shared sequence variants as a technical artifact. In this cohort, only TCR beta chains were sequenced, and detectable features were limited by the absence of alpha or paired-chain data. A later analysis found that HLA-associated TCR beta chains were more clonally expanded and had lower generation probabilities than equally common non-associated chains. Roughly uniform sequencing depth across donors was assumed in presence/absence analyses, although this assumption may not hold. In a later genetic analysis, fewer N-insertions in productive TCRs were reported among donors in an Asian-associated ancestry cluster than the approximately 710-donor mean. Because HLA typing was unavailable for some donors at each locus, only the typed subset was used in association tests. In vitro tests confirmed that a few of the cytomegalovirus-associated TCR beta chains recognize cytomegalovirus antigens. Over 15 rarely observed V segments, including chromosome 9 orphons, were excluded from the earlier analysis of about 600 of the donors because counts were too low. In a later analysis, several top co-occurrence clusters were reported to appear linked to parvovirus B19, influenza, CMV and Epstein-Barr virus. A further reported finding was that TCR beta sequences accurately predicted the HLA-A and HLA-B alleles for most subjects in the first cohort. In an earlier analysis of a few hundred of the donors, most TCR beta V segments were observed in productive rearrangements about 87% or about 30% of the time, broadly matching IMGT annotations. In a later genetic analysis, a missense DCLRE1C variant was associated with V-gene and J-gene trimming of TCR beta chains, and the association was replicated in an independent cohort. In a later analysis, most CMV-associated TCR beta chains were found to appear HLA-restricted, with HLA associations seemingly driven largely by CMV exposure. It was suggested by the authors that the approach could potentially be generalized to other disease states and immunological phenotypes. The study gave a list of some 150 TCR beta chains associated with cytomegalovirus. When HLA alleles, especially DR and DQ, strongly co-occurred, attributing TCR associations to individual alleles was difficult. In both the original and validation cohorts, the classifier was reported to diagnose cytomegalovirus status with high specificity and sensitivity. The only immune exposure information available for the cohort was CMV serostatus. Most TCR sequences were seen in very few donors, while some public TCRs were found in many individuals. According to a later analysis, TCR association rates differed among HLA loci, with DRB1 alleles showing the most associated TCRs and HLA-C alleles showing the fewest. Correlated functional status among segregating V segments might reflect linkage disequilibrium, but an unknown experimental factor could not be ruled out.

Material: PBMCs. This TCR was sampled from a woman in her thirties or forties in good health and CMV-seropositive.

In nucleotides, the sequence is TGTGCCAGCAATCGTGGGCAGCCAGCCTATTCACCCCTCCACTTT. Protein translation: CASNRGQPAYSPLHF. The chain is assembled from TRBV27 and TRBJ1-6; the D gene identity is not certain. V is reduced by 7 bases and J by 8 bases, leaving a spacing of 18 bases between them. The CDR3 spans 15 residues, from the cysteine through the phenylalanine. The only DNA kept is the CDR3, 45 bases in frame from the first base. The germline V gene (reference sequence) specifies MNHEY as CDR1 and SMNVEV as CDR2.